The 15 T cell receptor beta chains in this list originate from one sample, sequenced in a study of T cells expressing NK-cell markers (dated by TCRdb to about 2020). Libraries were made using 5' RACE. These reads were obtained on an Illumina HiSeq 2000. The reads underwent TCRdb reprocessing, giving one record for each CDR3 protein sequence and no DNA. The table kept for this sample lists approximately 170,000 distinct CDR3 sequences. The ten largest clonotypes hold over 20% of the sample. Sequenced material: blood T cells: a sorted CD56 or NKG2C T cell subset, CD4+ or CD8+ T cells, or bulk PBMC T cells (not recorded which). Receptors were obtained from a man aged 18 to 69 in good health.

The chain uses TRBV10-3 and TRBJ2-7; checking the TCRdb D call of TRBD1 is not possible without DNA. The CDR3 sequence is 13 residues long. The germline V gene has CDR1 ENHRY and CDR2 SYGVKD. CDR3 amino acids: CAIRAPDNYEQYF.

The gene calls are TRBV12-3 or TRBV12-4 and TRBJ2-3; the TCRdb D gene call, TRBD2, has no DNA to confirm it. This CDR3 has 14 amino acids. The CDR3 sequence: CASSNPGLLDTQYF.

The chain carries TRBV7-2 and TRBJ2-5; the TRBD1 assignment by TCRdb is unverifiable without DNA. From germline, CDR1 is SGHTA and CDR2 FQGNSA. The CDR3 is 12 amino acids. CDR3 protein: CASSLAEGAQYF.

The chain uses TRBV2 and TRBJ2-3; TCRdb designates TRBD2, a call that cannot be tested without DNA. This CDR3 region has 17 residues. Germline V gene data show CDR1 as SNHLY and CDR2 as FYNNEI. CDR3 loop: CASTDGLAGGFKDTQYF.

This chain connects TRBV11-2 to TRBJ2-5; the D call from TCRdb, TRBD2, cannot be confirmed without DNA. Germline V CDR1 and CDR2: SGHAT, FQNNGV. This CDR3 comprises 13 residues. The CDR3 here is CASTAGVLETQYF.

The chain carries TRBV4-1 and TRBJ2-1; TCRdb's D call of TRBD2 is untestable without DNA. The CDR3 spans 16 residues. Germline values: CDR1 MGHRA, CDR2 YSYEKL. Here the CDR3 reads CASKPLMGPAANEQFF.

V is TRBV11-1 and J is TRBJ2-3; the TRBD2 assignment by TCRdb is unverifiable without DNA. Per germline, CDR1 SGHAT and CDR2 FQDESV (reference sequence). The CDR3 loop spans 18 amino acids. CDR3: CASSLARLAGGPTDTQYF.

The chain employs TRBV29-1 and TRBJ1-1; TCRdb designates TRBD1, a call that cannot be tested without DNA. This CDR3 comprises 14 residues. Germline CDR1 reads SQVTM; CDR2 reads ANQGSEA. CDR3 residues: CSVGAAGTGTEAFF.

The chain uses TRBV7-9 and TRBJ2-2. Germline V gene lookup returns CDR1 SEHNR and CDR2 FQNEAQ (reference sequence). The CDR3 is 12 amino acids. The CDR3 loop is CASSFSSGELFF.

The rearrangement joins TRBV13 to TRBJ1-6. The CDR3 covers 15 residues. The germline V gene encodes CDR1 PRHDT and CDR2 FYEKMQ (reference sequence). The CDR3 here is CASSLGGTYNSPLHF.

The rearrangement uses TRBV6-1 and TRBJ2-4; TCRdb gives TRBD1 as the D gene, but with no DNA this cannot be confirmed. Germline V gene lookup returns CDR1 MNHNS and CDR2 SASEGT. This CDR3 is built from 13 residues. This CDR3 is CASSEPPGQLQYF.

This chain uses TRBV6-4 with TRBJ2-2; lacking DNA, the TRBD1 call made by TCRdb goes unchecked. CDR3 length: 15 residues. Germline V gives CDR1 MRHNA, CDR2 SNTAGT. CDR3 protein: CASSDSGGNTGELFF.

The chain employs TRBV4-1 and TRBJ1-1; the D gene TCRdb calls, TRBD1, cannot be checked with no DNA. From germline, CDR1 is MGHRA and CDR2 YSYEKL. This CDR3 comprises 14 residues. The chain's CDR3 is CASRGTGGIAEAFF.

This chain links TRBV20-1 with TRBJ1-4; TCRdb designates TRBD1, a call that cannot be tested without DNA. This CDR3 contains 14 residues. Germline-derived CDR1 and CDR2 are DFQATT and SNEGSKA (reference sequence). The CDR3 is CSVSPAAGDEKLFF.

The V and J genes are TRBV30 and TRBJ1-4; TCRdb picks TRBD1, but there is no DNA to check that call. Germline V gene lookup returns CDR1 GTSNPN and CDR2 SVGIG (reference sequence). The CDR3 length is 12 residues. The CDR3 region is CAWQGANEKLFF. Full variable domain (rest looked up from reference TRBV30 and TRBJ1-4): SQTIHQWPATLVQPVGSPLSLECTVEGTSNPNLYWYRQAAGRGLQLLFYSVGIGQISSEVPQNLSASRPQDRQFILSSKKLLLSDSGFYLCAWQGANEKLFFGSGTQLSVL.